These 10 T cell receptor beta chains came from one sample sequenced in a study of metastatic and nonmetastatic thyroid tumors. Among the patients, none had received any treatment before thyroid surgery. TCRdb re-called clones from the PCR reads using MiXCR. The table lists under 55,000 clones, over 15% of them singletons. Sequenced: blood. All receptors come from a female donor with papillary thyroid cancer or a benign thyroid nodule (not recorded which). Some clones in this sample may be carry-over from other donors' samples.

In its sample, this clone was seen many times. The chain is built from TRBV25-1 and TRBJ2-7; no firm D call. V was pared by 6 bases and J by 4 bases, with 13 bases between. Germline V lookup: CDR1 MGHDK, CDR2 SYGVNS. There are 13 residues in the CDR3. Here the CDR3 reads CASRPDSRYEQYF. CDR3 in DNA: TGTGCCAGCAGACCTGATTCGCGGTACGAGCAGTACTTC.

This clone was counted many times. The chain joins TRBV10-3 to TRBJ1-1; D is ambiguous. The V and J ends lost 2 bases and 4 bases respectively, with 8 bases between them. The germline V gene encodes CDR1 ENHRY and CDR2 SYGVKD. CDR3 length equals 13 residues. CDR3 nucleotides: TGTGCCATCAGTGAGGGACGGATCACTGAAGCTTTCTTT. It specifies CAISEGRITEAFF.

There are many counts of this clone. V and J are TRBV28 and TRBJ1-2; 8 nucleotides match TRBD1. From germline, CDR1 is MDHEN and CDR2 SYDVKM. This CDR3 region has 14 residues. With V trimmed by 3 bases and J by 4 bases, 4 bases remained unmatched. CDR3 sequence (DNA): TGTGCCAGCAGTTTTTATGACAGGGGCTATGGCTACACCTTC. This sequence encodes CASSFYDRGYGYTF.

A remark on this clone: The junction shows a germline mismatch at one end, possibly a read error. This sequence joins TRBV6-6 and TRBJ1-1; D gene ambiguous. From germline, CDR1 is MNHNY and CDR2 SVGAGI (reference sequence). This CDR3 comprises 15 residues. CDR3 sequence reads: CVSSYEEVRNTEAFF. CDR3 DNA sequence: TGTGTCAGCAGTTACGAGGAAGTCCGGAACACTGAAGCTTTCTTT.

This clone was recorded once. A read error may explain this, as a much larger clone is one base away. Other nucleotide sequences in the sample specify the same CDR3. The CDR3 DNA follows: TGTGCTAGCAGCCAAGCTAGCGGGCGCACAGATACGCAGTATTTT. Protein: CASSQASGRTDTQYF. The V gene is TRBV14, the J gene TRBJ2-3; 8 positions match TRBD2. Germline CDR1 reads SGHDN; CDR2 reads FVKESK. The CDR3 loop spans 15 amino acids.

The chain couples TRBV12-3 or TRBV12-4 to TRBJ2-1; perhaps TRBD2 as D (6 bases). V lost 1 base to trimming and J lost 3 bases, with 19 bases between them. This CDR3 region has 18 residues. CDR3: CASSLGGSAGSIYNEQFF. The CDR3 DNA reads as TGTGCCAGCAGTTTAGGCGGTTCGGCGGGATCAATCTACAATGAGCAGTTCTTC.

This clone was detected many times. In DNA, the CDR3 is TGTGCCAGCATCCTAAGGAGCACTGAAGCTTTCTTT. Translating it yields CASILRSTEAFF. This rearrangement joins TRBV12-3 or TRBV12-4 to TRBJ1-1; D is unresolved. This CDR3 contains 12 residues. V shed 7 bases and J shed 4 bases, with 10 bases lying between them.

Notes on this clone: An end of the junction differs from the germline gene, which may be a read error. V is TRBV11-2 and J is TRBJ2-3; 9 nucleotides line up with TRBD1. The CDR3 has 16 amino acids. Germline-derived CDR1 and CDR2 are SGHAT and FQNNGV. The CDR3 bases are TGTGCCAGCAGCGTACAGGGGGCACCTTTCACAGATACGAAGTATTTT. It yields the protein CASSVQGAPFTDTKYF.

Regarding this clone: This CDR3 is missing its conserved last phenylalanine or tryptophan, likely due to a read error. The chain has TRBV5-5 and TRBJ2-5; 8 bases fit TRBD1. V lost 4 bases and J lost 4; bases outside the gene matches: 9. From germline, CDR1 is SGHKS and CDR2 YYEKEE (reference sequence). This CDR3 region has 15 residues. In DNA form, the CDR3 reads TGTGCCAGCAGCACCCGACAGGGGTTGGGAGAGACCCAGTACCTC. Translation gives CASSTRQGLGETQYL.

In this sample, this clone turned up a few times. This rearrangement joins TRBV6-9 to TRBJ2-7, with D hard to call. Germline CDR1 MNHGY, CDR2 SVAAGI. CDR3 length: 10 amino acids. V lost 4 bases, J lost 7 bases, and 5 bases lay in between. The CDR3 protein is CASSSGEQYF. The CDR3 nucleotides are TGTGCCAGCAGTTCCGGAGAGCAGTACTTC.